This passage covers 8 T cell receptor beta chains from one sample sequenced in a study of OX40 agonist ivuxolimab in advanced cancers. Assay: immunoSEQ multiplex PCR; the TCRdb copy retains only in-frame clones and omits some. The table records about 73,000 clones, roughly 86% of them present only once. Sequencing used CD4+ or CD8+ T cells sorted from blood, obtained in a trial of the OX40 agonist ivuxolimab. Receptor source: an adult with an advanced solid tumor such as melanoma, head and neck, liver or kidney cancer.

The chain carries TRBV9 and TRBJ2-2; D tentatively fits TRBD1 or TRBD2 (6 bases each). Between the trimmed V and J ends, which lost 0 bases and 3 bases, there was a span of 9 bases. The CDR3 covers 15 residues. Germline-derived CDR1 and CDR2 are SGDLS and YYNGEE. This CDR3 is CASSVEGGYTGELFF. In DNA form, the CDR3 reads TGTGCCAGCAGCGTAGAGGGGGGCTACACCGGGGAGCTGTTTTTT.

This clone was recorded once. The rearrangement uses TRBV9 and TRBJ2-1; TRBD2 aligns across 10 bases. V gave up 1 base and J gave up 7 bases; unmatched junction bases: 8. This CDR3 contains 16 residues. The germline gives CDR1 SGDLS, CDR2 YYNGEE. In DNA, the CDR3 is TGTGCCAGCAGCGTACTTTCAAGCGGGGGGGCTAATGAGCAGTTCTTC. It is translated as CASSVLSSGGANEQFF.

The J gene is TRBJ2-5, the V gene TRBV28; D might be TRBD1 (6 bases). Germline values: CDR1 MDHEN, CDR2 SYDVKM. The CDR3 runs 12 residues. V shed 8 bases and J shed 4 bases, with 11 bases lying between them. In DNA form, the CDR3 reads TGTGCCAGCGAACAGGGCGCAGAGACCCAGTACTTC. Protein sequence: CASEQGAETQYF.

The rearrangement joins TRBV2 to TRBJ1-4; weak D call: TRBD1 (6 bases). CDR1 is SNHLY and CDR2 is FYNNEI in the germline V gene. The CDR3 has 14 residues. V was pared by 3 bases and J by 5 bases, with 10 bases between. CDR3 in amino acids: CASSDGQTNEKLFF. CDR3 bases: TGTGCCAGCAGTGACGGACAGACAAATGAAAAACTGTTTTTT.

This chain uses TRBV10-3 with TRBJ2-5; 7 nucleotides align to TRBD2. Germline loops: CDR1 ENHRY, CDR2 SYGVKD. This CDR3 contains 15 residues. The junction had 12 bases not matched to a gene; V was cut back by 6 bases and J by 5 bases. CDR3: CAISPLGAGRETQYF. The CDR3 nucleotides read TGTGCCATCAGCCCTCTCGGAGCCGGGAGGGAGACCCAGTACTTC.

The rearrangement links TRBV10-2 to TRBJ2-7; 7 bases line up with TRBD1. Germline CDR1 and CDR2: WSHSY and SAAADI. The CDR3 has 14 amino acids. J was trimmed by 6 bases and V by 5 bases; bases with no gene match: 10. CDR3 bases: TGCGCCAGCAGTTTAGGACAGGCAGGAAGCGAGCAGTACTTC. Translated: CASSLGQAGSEQYF.

On this clone itself: Compared with germline, one end of the junction differs, possibly owing to a read error. The chain joins TRBV7-7 to TRBJ2-2; no clear D. Germline V gene data show CDR1 as SSHAT and CDR2 as FNYEAQ (reference sequence). CDR3 length equals 15 residues. CDR3 sequence reads: CASSPGRENTGELFF. In DNA, the CDR3 is TGTGCTAGCAGCCCTGGAAGGGAGAACACCGGGGAGCTGTTTTTT.

The chain uses TRBV18 and TRBJ2-6; D remains ambiguous. Trimming shortened V by 8 bases and J by 4 bases, and 9 bases separated the two germline ends. In germline, CDR1 is KGHSH, CDR2 LQKENI. The CDR3 is made up of 13 amino acids. This CDR3 reads CASRDGGANVLTF. In nucleotides, the CDR3 is TGTGCCAGCCGCGATGGGGGGGCCAACGTCCTGACTTTC.